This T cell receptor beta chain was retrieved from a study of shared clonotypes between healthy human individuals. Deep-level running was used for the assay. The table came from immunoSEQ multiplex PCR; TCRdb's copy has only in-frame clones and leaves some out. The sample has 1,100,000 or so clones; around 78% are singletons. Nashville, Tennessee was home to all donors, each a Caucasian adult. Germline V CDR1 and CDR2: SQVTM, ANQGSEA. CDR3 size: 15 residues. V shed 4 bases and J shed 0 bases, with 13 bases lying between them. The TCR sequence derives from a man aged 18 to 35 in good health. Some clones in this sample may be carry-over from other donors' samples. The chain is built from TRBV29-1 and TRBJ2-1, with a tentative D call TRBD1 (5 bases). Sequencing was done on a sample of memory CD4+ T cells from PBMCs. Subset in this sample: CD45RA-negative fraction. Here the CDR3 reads CSVVTLQGSYNEQFF. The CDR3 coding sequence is TGCAGCGTTGTGACCCTTCAGGGCTCCTACAATGAGCAGTTCTTC.